Listed here are 31 T cell receptor beta chains from one sample, sequenced in a study of CD8+CD57+ T cells in acquired aplastic anemia. Genomic DNA acted as the template from which TCR beta VDJ combination and CDR3 sequence profiling were carried out. TCRdb reprocessed the reads with MiXCR, giving one entry per CDR3 protein. The sample shows approximately 470,000 distinct CDR3 sequences, around 30% of them seen only once. CD8+CD57+ cell expansion, shown by flow cytometry, had occurred in the patients selected for sequencing. Sequenced input: sorted CD4+, CD8+, or CD8+CD57+ T cells (not recorded which) from PBMCs. These receptors originate from a human donor with aplastic anemia.

A note on this clonotype: An end of the junction differs from the germline gene, which may be a read error. The V call is TRBV10-3, the J call TRBJ1-1, with 7 bases matching TRBD1. The germline V gene encodes CDR1 ENHRY and CDR2 SYGVKD. The CDR3 consists of 14 residues. The CDR3 region is CAIRVTGEGTEAIF. The CDR3 coding sequence is TGTGCCATCAGGGTAACAGGGGAGGGCACTGAAGCTATCTTT.

A note on this clonotype: The junction does not match germline at one end; this may be a read error. The J gene is TRBJ1-4, the V gene TRBV7-9, with 8 bases fitting TRBD1. This CDR3 region has 15 residues. The germline CDR1 and CDR2 sequences are SEHNR and FQNEAQ (reference sequence). The chain's CDR3 is CARSRNDRGSEKLFF. CDR3 DNA sequence: TGTGCCCGCAGCCGAAACGACAGGGGAAGTGAAAAACTGTTTTTT. The variable domain in full, with the rest retrieved from reference TRBV7-9 and TRBJ1-4, is DTGVSQNPRHKITKRGQNVTFRCDPISEHNRLYWYRQTLGQGPEFLTYFQNEAQLEKSRLLSDRFSAERPKGSFSTLEIQRTEQGDSAMYLCARSRNDRGSEKLFFGSGTQLSVL.

A few counts support this clonotype. V is TRBV12-3 or TRBV12-4 and J is TRBJ2-1, with D possibly TRBD2 on 6 matching bases. V dropped 5 bases and J dropped 9 bases, with 11 bases sitting between them. The length of the CDR3 is 12 residues. The CDR3 DNA reads as TGTGCCAGCAGTAGGGACTTTAGTGAGCAGTTCTTC. Translated: CASSRDFSEQFF.

V usage is TRBV2 and J usage is TRBJ1-2, with 9 bases fitting TRBD1. The CDR3 contains 14 residues. J lost 6 bases, V lost 7 bases, and 9 bases had no gene match. Germline lookup yields CDR1 SNHLY and CDR2 FYNNEI. This CDR3 is CASKRDRVINGYTF. CDR3 coding DNA: TGTGCCAGCAAAAGGGACAGGGTGATTAATGGCTACACCTTC.

This clonotype was seen many times. The gene calls are TRBV2 and TRBJ1-4; D remains ambiguous. The germline V gene encodes CDR1 SNHLY and CDR2 FYNNEI. V was pared by 3 bases and J by 5 bases, with 7 bases between. CDR3 length equals 13 residues. CDR3 nucleotide sequence: TGTGCCAGCAGTGAGCTGGGCAATGAAAAACTGTTTTTT. Amino acids: CASSELGNEKLFF.

A word on this clonotype: One end of the junction fails to match germline, which may point to a read error. The rearrangement joins TRBV7-3 to TRBJ2-1; perhaps TRBD2 as D (6 bases). Germline V gene data show CDR1 as SGHTA and CDR2 as FQGTGA. The CDR3 loop spans 12 amino acids. Here the CDR3 DNA reads TGTGCCAGCAGCCCGAGGGACTTACCGCAGTCCTTC. Protein sequence: CASSPRDLPQSF.

This clonotype was observed a few times. The chain recombines TRBV12-3 or TRBV12-4 with TRBJ1-3; possible D gene TRBD1, 6 bases. CDR3 length: 15 amino acids. With 5 bases removed from V and 4 bases from J, the gap between germline ends came to 15 bases. The CDR3 DNA reads TGTGCCAGCAGTACGGGACATCTGCTGGGAAACACCATATATTTT. It translates to CASSTGHLLGNTIYF.

The chain has TRBV7-6 and TRBJ1-2, with D maybe TRBD1 (6 bases). The V and J ends lost 8 bases and 8 bases respectively, with 18 bases between them. Germline CDR1 reads SGHVS; CDR2 reads FNYEAQ. The CDR3 is 13 amino acids. CDR3 sequence (DNA): TGTGCCAGCTCATACAGGGATAAGGAGGGCTACACCTTC. This gives the protein CASSYRDKEGYTF.

This clonotype was seen at least ten times. The chain employs TRBV19 and TRBJ1-1; D is unresolved. Between the trimmed V and J ends, which lost 6 bases and 2 bases, there was a span of 13 bases. This CDR3 region has 14 residues. Germline-derived CDR1 and CDR2 are LNHDA and SQIVND (reference sequence). The CDR3 reads CASSPTVSNTEAFF. The CDR3 region has the DNA TGTGCCAGTAGCCCAACCGTTTCAAACACTGAAGCTTTCTTT. Combining the CDR3 with reference TRBV19 and TRBJ1-1 gives the whole variable domain DGGITQSPKYLFRKEGQNVTLSCEQNLNHDAMYWYRQDPGQGLRLIYYSQIVNDFQKGDIAEGYSVSREKKESFPLTVTSAQKNPTAFYLCASSPTVSNTEAFFGQGTRLTVV.

This clonotype was picked up a small number of times. This rearrangement joins TRBV5-1 to TRBJ2-7, with 8 bases identical to TRBD2. V was pared by 6 bases and J by 0 bases, with 2 bases of the junction left unmatched. CDR3 length equals 13 residues. Germline CDR1 SGHRS, CDR2 YFSETQ. The CDR3 DNA reads TGCGCCAGCAAAAGCGGGAGCTCCTACGAGCAGTACTTC. It encodes CASKSGSSYEQYF.

This clonotype was found a few times. The V and J genes are TRBV3-1 and TRBJ1-1; 7 positions agree with TRBD1. The CDR3 runs to 14 residues. Germline CDR1 LGHDT, CDR2 YNNKEL (reference sequence). Trimming removed 4 bases from V and 5 bases from J; junction bases left unmatched: 7. CDR3 protein: CASSRTGVETEAFF. The CDR3 DNA sequence: TGTGCCAGCAGCCGAACAGGGGTCGAGACTGAAGCTTTCTTT. Complete variable domain (other parts from reference TRBV3-1 and TRBJ1-1): DTAVSQTPKYLVTQMGNDKSIKCEQNLGHDTMYWYKQDSKKFLKIMFSYNNKELIINETVPNRFSPKSPDKAHLNLHINSLELGDSAVYFCASSRTGVETEAFFGQGTRLTVV.

The chain carries TRBV5-1 and TRBJ2-7; 7 positions match TRBD2. The germline V gene encodes CDR1 SGHRS and CDR2 YFSETQ. V lost 4 bases, J lost 0 bases, and 13 bases stayed unmatched. This CDR3 has 17 residues. CDR3 region: CASSLYPSGTSSYEQYF. CDR3 DNA sequence: TGCGCCAGCAGCCTATACCCCAGCGGGACGAGCTCCTACGAGCAGTACTTC.

The chain couples TRBV9 to TRBJ1-1; D perhaps matches TRBD1 (6 bases). The V end lost 2 bases, the J end lost 6 bases, and 14 bases lay between the germline ends. Germline V gives CDR1 SGDLS, CDR2 YYNGEE. There are 14 residues in the CDR3. For the CDR3, the DNA is TGTGCCAGCAGCGTTGAACAGGGTGGTCCTGAAGCTTTCTTT. Amino acids: CASSVEQGGPEAFF.

This clonotype was counted at least ten times. This chain uses TRBV2 with TRBJ1-4, with a weak D call TRBD1 (5 bases). Germline V CDR1 and CDR2: SNHLY, FYNNEI. The CDR3 spans 13 residues. The V end lost 8 bases, the J end lost 8 bases, and 15 bases lay between the germline ends. The CDR3 region is CASHQGPGEKLFF. The CDR3 DNA sequence: TGTGCCAGCCATCAGGGACCAGGAGAAAAACTGTTTTTT.

The chain combines TRBV10-3 with TRBJ1-5; D is ambiguous. Germline V gives CDR1 ENHRY, CDR2 SYGVKD. The CDR3 is 18 residues long. V lost 2 bases, J lost 2 bases, and 19 bases lay in between. CDR3: CAISEGVGRTGGNQPQHF. DNA for the CDR3: TGTGCCATCAGTGAGGGGGTGGGTCGAACCGGGGGCAATCAGCCCCAGCATTTT.

This chain links TRBV7-6 with TRBJ2-7; no reliable D call. The CDR3 runs 14 residues. The V and J ends lost 2 bases and 1 base respectively, with 9 bases between them. Germline CDR1 SGHVS, CDR2 FNYEAQ. Written as DNA, the CDR3 is TGTGCCAGCAGCTTAACGGATCTTTCCTACGAGCAGTACTTC. Translated, it gives CASSLTDLSYEQYF.

In its sample, this clonotype was seen many times. The chain has TRBV2 and TRBJ2-7; 14 bases map to TRBD2. The ends lost 8 bases at V and 6 bases at J; junction bases unmatched: 6. This CDR3 has 14 residues. The germline gives CDR1 SNHLY, CDR2 FYNNEI. The CDR3: CASGSGLAGVEQYF. The CDR3 region has the DNA TGTGCCAGCGGGTCGGGACTAGCGGGAGTCGAGCAGTACTTC.

Concerning this clonotype: This may stem from a read error, because a much larger clone lies one nucleotide away. CDR3 residues: CAISVKENYGYIF. CDR3 in DNA: TGTGCCATCAGTGTGAAAGAAAACTATGGCTACATCTTC. V is TRBV10-3 and J is TRBJ1-2, with D unclear. The CDR3 consists of 13 residues. Looked up from germline, CDR1 is ENHRY and CDR2 is SYGVKD.

This clonotype was picked up one time. The chain is built from TRBV24-1 and TRBJ2-1; no clear D gene. The ends were cut back, 5 bases at V and 5 bases at J, with 6 bases in the middle. The CDR3 totals 12 residues. Germline assignment: CDR1 KGHDR and CDR2 SFDVKD. CDR3 DNA sequence: TGTGCCACCAGTGTGCAGGACAATGAGCAGTTCTTC. The encoded protein is CATSVQDNEQFF.

This clonotype was observed at least ten times. The rearrangement links TRBV6-1 to TRBJ2-7; 8 bases are shared with TRBD1. The V segment lost 5 bases and the J segment 2 bases; nucleotides outside the gene matches: 14. Germline V gene data show CDR1 as MNHNS and CDR2 as SASEGT. This CDR3 is built from 17 residues. The CDR3 loop is CASSPTIQGAPTYEQYF. The CDR3 DNA follows: TGTGCCAGCAGTCCCACCATTCAGGGGGCGCCTACCTACGAGCAGTACTTC.

CDR3 region: CASSVAYRDGELFF. The CDR3 bases are TGTGCCAGCAGCGTAGCCTACAGGGACGGGGAGCTGTTTTTT. The rearrangement joins TRBV9 to TRBJ2-2; possibly TRBD1 for D (6 bases). Germline V gene data show CDR1 as SGDLS and CDR2 as YYNGEE. Trimming removed 0 bases from V and 7 bases from J, with 10 bases in between. This CDR3 has 14 amino acids.

This clonotype was counted many times. V usage is TRBV20-1 and J usage is TRBJ1-1; TRBD1 aligns across 8 bases. This CDR3 is 14 amino acids long. The J segment lost 1 base and the V segment lost 5 bases, leaving 6 bases of the junction unmatched. Germline assignment: CDR1 DFQATT and CDR2 SNEGSKA (reference sequence). CDR3 DNA: TGCAGTGCTGCAAGGGACAGGACGAACACTGAAGCTTTCTTT. Amino acids: CSAARDRTNTEAFF.

This clonotype has at least ten counts. This chain joins TRBV25-1 and TRBJ2-7; 7 bases agree with TRBD1. The CDR3 is 14 residues long. Trimming removed 5 bases from V and 3 bases from J; junction bases left unmatched: 7. Germline V gives CDR1 MGHDK, CDR2 SYGVNS. This CDR3 reads CASSQGERGYEQYF. CDR3 DNA: TGTGCCAGCAGTCAGGGGGAGAGAGGCTACGAGCAGTACTTC.

This clonotype was detected many times. The V and J genes are TRBV7-2 and TRBJ1-2; D unclear. The CDR3 spans 13 residues. The germline CDR1 and CDR2 sequences are SGHTA and FQGNSA. The V gene lost 5 bases and the J gene lost 4 bases, with 11 bases spanning the gap. The CDR3 nucleotides read TGTGCCAGCAGCCCTGACCCCAGCTATGGCTACACCTTC. Protein product: CASSPDPSYGYTF.

This clonotype has at least ten counts. The chain carries TRBV2 and TRBJ2-3, with 7 positions matching TRBD1. The CDR3 contains 14 residues. CDR1 is SNHLY, CDR2 FYNNEI, per germline. Trimming took 6 bases from V and 3 from J; bases not matched to a gene: 6. The CDR3 nucleotides are TGTGCCAGCAGCCGACAGGGTCGGACAGATACGCAGTATTTT. This translates into CASSRQGRTDTQYF.

This clonotype was detected ten times or more. The V and J genes are TRBV24-1 and TRBJ1-5, with D maybe TRBD1 (6 bases). The CDR3 has 13 amino acids. Germline loops: CDR1 KGHDR, CDR2 SFDVKD. V gave up 8 bases and J gave up 5 bases, with 12 bases separating them. The CDR3 DNA sequence: TGTGCCACCATGGGGGGGCGTGATCAGCCCCAGCATTTT. This translates into CATMGGRDQPQHF.

The chain uses TRBV18 and TRBJ1-1, with TRBD1 identical over 7 bases. Germline values: CDR1 KGHSH, CDR2 LQKENI. J gave up 4 bases and V 3 bases, and 8 bases lay outside the gene matches. This CDR3 comprises 15 residues. The CDR3 spells CASSPTTGTATEAFF. The CDR3 region has the DNA TGTGCCAGCTCACCCACGACAGGGACGGCCACTGAAGCTTTCTTT.

V and J are TRBV24-1 and TRBJ2-7; 8 bases fit TRBD1. Unmatched junction bases numbered 12, after V lost 8 bases and J lost 7 bases. CDR1 is KGHDR, CDR2 SFDVKD, per germline. The CDR3 runs to 14 residues. CDR3 DNA sequence: TGTGCCACCAAAGGGACAGGATCCCGTTGGGAGCAGTACTTC. Translated: CATKGTGSRWEQYF.

The rearrangement links TRBV6-2 or TRBV6-3 to TRBJ1-1; a possible D gene is TRBD1 (6 bases). CDR1 MNHEY and CDR2 SVGEGT come from the germline V gene. The CDR3 runs to 17 residues. Deletions cut 2 bases from V and 1 base from J, with 17 bases between. The CDR3 sequence: CASSYRLTRGKNTEAFF. Here the CDR3 DNA reads TGTGCCAGCAGTTACCGACTTACGAGGGGGAAGAACACTGAAGCTTTCTTT.

In the case of this clonotype: This may arise from a read error, as a much more abundant clone is one base away. V and J are TRBV7-2 and TRBJ2-1; D gene ambiguous. V lost 5 bases to trimming and J lost 10 bases, with 12 bases between them. CDR3 length: 12 amino acids. Germline V lookup: CDR1 SGHTA, CDR2 FQGNSA. The DNA of the CDR3 is TGTGCCAGCAGCCCGTCCCTCTACGAGCAGTTCTTC. Its translation is CASSPSLYEQFF.

A word on this clonotype: A much larger clone lies a single base off, so this may be a read error. This chain uses TRBV9 with TRBJ1-2; D is perhaps TRBD1 (5 bases). Germline V gene lookup returns CDR1 SGDLS and CDR2 YYNGEE. The CDR3 consists of 16 residues. The CDR3, as DNA: TGTGCCATCAGCGTAGGAAAGGGGAAGGCTAACTATGGCTACACCTTC. It encodes CAISVGKGKANYGYTF. The whole variable domain, filled in from reference TRBV9 and TRBJ1-2, reads DSGVTQTPKHLITATGQRVTLRCSPRSGDLSVYWYQQSLDQGLQFLIQYYNGEERAKGNILERFSAQQFPDLHSELNLSSLELGDSALYFCAISVGKGKANYGYTFGSGTRLTVV.